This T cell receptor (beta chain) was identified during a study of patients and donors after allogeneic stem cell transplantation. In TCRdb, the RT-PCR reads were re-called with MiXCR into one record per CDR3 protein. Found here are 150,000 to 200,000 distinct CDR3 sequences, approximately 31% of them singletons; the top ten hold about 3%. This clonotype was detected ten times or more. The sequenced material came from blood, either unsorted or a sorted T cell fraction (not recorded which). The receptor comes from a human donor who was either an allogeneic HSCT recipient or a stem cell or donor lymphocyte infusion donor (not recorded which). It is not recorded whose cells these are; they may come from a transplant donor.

Here the CDR3 reads CAVSGLMNTEAFF. The CDR3 nucleotides read TGTGCCGTGAGCGGACTGATGAACACTGAAGCTTTCTTT. The J gene is TRBJ1-1, the V gene TRBV10-3; D remains unclear. CDR1 is ENHRY and CDR2 is SYGVKD in the germline V gene. Trimming cost V 11 bases and J 0 bases, with 13 bases left between them. The CDR3 runs 13 residues.